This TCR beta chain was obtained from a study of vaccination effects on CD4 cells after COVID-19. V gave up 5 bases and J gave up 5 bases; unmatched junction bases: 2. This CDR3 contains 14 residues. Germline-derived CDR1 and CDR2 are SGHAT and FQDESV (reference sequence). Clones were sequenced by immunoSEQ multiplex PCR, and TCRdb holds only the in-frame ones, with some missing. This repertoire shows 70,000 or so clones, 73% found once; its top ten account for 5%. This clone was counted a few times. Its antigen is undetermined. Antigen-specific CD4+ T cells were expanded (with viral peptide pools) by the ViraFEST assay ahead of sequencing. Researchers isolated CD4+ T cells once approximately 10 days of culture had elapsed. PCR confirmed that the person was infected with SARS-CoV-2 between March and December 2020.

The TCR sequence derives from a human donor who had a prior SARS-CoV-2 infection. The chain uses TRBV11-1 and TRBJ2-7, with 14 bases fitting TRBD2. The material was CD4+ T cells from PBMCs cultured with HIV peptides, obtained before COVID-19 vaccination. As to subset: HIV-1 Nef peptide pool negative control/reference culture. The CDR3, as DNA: TGTGCCAGCAGCCAGGGACTAGCGGGAGACGAGCAGTACTTC. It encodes CASSQGLAGDEQYF.